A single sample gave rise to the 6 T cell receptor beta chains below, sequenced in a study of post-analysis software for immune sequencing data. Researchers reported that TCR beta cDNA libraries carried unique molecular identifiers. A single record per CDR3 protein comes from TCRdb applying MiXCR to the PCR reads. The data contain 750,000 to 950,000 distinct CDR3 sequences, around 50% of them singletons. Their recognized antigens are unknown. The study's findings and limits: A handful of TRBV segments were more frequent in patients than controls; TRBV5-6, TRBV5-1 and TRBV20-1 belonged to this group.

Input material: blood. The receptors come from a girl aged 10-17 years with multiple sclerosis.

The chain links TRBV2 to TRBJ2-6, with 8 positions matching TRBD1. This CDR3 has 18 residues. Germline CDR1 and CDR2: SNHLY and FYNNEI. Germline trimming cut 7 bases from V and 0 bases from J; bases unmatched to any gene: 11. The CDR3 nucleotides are TGTGCCAGCACGGGGAGGACAGGGTTTTCCTCTGGGGCCAACGTCCTGACTTTC. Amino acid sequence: CASTGRTGFSSGANVLTF.

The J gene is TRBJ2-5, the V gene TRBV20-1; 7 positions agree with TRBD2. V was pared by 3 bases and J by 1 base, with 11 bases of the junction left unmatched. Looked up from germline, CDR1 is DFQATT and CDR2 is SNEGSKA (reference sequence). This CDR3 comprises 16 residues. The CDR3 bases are TGCAGTGCTAGGAAGAGCGGGGCGGGAGTCCAAGAGACCCAGTACTTC. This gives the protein CSARKSGAGVQETQYF.

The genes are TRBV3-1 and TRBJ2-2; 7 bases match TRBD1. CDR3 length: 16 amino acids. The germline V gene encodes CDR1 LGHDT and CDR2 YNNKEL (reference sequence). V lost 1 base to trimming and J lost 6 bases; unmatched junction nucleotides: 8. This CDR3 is CASSQVPTGLAGELFF. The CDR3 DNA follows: TGTGCCAGCAGCCAAGTCCCGACAGGGCTCGCCGGGGAGCTGTTTTTT.

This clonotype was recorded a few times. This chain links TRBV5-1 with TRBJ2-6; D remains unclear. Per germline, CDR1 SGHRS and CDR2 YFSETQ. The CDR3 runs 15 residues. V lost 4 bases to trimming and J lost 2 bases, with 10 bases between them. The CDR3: CASSVLPAGANVLTF. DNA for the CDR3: TGCGCCAGCAGCGTTCTCCCCGCTGGGGCCAACGTCCTGACTTTC.

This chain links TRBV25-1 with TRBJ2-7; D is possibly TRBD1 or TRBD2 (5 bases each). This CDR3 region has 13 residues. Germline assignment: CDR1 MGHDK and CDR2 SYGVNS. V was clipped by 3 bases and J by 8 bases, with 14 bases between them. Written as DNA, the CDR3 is TGTGCCAGCAGTGACCCGGGACCTTCCCAGCAGTACTTC. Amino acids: CASSDPGPSQQYF.

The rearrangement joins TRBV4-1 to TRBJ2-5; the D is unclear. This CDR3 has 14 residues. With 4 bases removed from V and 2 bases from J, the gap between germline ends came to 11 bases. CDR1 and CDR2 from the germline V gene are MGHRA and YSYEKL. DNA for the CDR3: TGCGCCAGCAGCCCCTCTGGGGATCAAGAGACCCAGTACTTC. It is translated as CASSPSGDQETQYF.